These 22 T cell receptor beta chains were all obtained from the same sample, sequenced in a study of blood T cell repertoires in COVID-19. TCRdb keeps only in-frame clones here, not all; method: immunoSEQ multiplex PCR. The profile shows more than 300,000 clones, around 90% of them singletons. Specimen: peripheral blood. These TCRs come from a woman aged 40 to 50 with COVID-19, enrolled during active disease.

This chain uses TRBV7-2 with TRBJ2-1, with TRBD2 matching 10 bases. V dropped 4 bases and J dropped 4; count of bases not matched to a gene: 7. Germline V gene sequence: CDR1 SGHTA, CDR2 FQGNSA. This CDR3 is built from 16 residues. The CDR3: CASSSKSSGGYNEQFF. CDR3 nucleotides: TGTGCCAGCAGCTCCAAATCTAGCGGGGGATACAATGAGCAGTTCTTC. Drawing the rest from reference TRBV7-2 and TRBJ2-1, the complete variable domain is GAGVSQSPSNKVTEKGKDVELRCDPISGHTALYWYRQSLGQGLEFLIYFQGNSAPDKSGLPSDRFSAERTGGSVSTLTIQRTQQEDSAVYLCASSSKSSGGYNEQFFGPGTRLTVL.

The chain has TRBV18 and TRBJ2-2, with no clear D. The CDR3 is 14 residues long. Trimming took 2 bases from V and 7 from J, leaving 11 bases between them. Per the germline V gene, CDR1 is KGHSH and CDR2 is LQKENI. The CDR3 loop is CASSPVLYSGELFF. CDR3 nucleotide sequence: TGTGCCAGCTCACCAGTTCTCTATAGCGGGGAGCTGTTTTTT.

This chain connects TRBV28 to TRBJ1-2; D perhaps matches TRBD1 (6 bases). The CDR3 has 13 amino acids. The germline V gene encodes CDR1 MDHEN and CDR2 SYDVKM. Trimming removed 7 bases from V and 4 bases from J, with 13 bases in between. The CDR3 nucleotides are TGTGCCAGCACCCCAGGCAGGGGCTATGGCTACACCTTC. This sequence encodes CASTPGRGYGYTF.

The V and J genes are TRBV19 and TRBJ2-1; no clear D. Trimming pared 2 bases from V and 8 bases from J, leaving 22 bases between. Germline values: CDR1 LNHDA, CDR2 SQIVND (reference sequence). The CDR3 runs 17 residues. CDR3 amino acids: CASSILRQTFGLDEQFF. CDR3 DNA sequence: TGTGCCAGTAGTATACTAAGGCAAACCTTTGGTCTAGATGAGCAGTTCTTC.

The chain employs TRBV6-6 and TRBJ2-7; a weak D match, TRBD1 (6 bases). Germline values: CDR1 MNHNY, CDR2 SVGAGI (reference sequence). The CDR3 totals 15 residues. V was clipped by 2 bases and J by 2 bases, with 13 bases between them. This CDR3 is CASSYPTGLPYEQYF. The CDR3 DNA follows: TGTGCCAGCAGTTACCCAACAGGGTTGCCCTACGAGCAGTACTTC.

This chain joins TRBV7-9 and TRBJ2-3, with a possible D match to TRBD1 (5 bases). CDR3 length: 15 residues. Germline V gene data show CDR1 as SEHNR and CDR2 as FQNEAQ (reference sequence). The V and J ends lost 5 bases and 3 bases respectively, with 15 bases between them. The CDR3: CASSPKGRSTDTQYF. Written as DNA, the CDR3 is TGTGCCAGCAGCCCTAAGGGGCGGAGTACAGATACGCAGTATTTT.

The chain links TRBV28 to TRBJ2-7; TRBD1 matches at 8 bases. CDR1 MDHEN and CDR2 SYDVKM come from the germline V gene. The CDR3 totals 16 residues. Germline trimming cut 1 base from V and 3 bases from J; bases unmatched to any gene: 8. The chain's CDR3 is CASSLSGGAGYYEQYF. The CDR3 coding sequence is TGTGCCAGCAGTTTATCAGGGGGCGCGGGTTACTACGAGCAGTACTTC.

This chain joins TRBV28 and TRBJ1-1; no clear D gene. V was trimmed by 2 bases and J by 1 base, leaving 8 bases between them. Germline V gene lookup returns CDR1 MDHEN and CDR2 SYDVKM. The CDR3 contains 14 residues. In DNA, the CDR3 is TGTGCCAGCAGTTTACGGGGATGGAACACTGAAGCTTTCTTT. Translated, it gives CASSLRGWNTEAFF.

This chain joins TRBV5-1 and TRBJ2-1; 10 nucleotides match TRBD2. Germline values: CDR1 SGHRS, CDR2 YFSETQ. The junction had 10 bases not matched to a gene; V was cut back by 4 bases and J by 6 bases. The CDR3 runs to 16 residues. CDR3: CASSHTKGLASNEQFF. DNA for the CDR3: TGCGCCAGCAGCCATACGAAGGGACTAGCGAGCAATGAGCAGTTCTTC. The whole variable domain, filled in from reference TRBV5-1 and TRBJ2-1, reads KAGVTQTPRYLIKTRGQQVTLSCSPISGHRSVSWYQQTPGQGLQFLFEYFSETQRNKGNFPGRFSGRQFSNSRSEMNVSTLELGDSALYLCASSHTKGLASNEQFFGPGTRLTVL.

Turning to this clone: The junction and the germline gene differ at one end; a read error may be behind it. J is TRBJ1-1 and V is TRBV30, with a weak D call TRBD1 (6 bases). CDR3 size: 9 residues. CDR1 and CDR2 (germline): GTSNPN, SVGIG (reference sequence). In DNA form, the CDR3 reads TGTGCCTGGGGACCTGAGGACAGCTTT. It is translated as CAWGPEDSF.

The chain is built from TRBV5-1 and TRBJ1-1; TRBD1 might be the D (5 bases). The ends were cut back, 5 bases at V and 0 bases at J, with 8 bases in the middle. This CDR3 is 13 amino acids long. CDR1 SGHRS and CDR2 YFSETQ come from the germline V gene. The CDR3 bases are TGCGCCAGCAGTCAGGGAATGAACACTGAAGCTTTCTTT. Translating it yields CASSQGMNTEAFF.

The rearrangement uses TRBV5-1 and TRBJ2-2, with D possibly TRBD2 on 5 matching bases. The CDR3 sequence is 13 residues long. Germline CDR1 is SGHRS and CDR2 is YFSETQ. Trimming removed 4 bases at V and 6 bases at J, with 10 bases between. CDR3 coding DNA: TGCGCCAGCAGCCCGGTCGGGGCCGGGGAGCTGTTTTTT. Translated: CASSPVGAGELFF.

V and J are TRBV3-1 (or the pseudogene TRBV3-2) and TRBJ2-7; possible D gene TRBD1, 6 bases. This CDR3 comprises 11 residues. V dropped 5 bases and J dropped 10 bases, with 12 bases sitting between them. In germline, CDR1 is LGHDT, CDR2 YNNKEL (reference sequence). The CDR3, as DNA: TGTGCCAGCAGCACCCGGACAGAACAGTACTTC. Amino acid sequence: CASSTRTEQYF.

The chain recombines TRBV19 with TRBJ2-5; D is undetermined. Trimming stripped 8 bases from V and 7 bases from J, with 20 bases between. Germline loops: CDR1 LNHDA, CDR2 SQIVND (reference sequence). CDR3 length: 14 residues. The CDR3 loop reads CASRSSPSRRTQYF. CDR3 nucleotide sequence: TGTGCCAGTCGATCTTCCCCCAGTCGTCGGACCCAGTACTTC.

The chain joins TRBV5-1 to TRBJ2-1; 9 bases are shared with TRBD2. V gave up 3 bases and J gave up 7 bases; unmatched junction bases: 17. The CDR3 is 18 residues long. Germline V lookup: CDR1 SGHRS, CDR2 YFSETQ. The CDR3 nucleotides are TGCGCCAGCAGCTCCGACCGCTTAGGAGCGGGGGGCGCAAATGAGCAGTTCTTC. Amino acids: CASSSDRLGAGGANEQFF. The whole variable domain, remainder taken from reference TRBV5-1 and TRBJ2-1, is KAGVTQTPRYLIKTRGQQVTLSCSPISGHRSVSWYQQTPGQGLQFLFEYFSETQRNKGNFPGRFSGRQFSNSRSEMNVSTLELGDSALYLCASSSDRLGAGGANEQFFGPGTRLTVL.

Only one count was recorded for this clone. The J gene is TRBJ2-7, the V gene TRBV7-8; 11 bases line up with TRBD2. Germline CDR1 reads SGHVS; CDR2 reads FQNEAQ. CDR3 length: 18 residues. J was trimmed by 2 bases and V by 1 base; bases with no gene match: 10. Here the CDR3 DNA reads TGTGCCAGCAGCTTAGGATCTAGCGGGAGGAGATCAACCTACGAGCAGTACTTC. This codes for CASSLGSSGRRSTYEQYF.

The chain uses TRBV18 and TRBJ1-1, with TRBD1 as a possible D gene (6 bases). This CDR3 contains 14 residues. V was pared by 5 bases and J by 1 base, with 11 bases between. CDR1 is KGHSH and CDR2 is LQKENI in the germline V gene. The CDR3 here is CASSTLGQNTEAFF. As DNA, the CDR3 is TGTGCCAGCTCAACTCTGGGACAGAACACTGAAGCTTTCTTT.

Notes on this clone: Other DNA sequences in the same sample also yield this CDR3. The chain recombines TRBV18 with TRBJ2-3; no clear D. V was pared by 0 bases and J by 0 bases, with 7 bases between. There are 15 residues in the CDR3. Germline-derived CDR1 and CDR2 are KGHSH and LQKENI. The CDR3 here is CASSPPGQSTDTQYF. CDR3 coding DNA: TGTGCCAGCTCACCACCTGGGCAGAGCACAGATACGCAGTATTTT.

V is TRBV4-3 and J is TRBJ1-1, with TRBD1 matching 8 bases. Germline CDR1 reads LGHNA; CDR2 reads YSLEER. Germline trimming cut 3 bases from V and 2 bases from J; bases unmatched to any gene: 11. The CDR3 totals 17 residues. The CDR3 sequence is CASSHRVPGQVNTEAFF. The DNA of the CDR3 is TGCGCCAGCAGCCATCGCGTCCCGGGACAGGTAAACACTGAAGCTTTCTTT.

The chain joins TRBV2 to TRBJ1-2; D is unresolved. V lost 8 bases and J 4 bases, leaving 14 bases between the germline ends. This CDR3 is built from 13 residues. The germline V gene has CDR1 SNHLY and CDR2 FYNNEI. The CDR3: CASLIEGGYGYTF. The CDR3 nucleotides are TGTGCCAGCCTCATTGAGGGAGGCTATGGCTACACCTTC.

The CDR3 nucleotides are TGCGCCAGCAGCCAAGCCACAGGCGGGGAATGGGCAGATACGCAGTATTTT. This codes for CASSQATGGEWADTQYF. The chain has TRBV4-3 and TRBJ2-3; perhaps TRBD2 as D (6 bases). Trimming left V 1 base short and J 4 bases short, with 18 bases between. Germline lookup yields CDR1 LGHNA and CDR2 YSLEER. The CDR3 totals 17 residues.

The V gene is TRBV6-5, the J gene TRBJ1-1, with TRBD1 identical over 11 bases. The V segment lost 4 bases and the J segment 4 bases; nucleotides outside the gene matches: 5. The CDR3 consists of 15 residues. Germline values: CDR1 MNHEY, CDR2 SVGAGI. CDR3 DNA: TGTGCCAGCAGTTTTTCCGGGACAGGGGGCACTGAAGCTTTCTTT. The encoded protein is CASSFSGTGGTEAFF.